This entry lists 11 T cell receptor beta chains sequenced from one sample in a study of cytomegalovirus exposure and HLA in healthy donors. With 60 Vbeta and 13 Jbeta primers, the PCR was carried out. The assay was immunoSEQ multiplex PCR, and TCRdb's table has in-frame clones only and misses some. The sample contains roughly 180,000 clones, around 82% of which appear only once. The sample consisted of PBMCs. The receptors here all came from a woman in her thirties in good health and CMV-seropositive.

A few counts support this clone. The chain is built from TRBV5-6 and TRBJ2-1, with 10 bases lining up with TRBD1. Germline V CDR1 and CDR2: SGHDT, YYEEEE. The trim removed 2 bases at V and 8 bases at J, leaving 4 bases unmatched. The CDR3 is 14 residues long. The CDR3 DNA sequence: TGTGCCAGCAGCTTCCGGGACAGGGGCTATGAGCAGTTCTTC. Protein product: CASSFRDRGYEQFF.

This chain connects TRBV5-1 to TRBJ2-2; D ambiguous. CDR1 is SGHRS and CDR2 is YFSETQ in the germline V gene. Deletions cut 0 bases from V and 6 bases from J, with 9 bases between. The CDR3 totals 14 residues. The CDR3 sequence is CASSLGLGAGELFF. The CDR3 DNA sequence: TGCGCCAGCAGCTTGGGTCTTGGAGCCGGGGAGCTGTTTTTT.

This sequence joins TRBV5-4 and TRBJ2-2; 8 bases line up with TRBD2. Germline CDR1 and CDR2: SGHNT and YYREEE (reference sequence). The CDR3 runs 16 residues. Trimming at V came to 4 bases and at J to 1 base, leaving 6 bases not matched to a gene. The CDR3 sequence: CASSPGLAGNTGELFF. The CDR3 region has the DNA TGTGCCAGCAGCCCCGGGCTAGCGGGGAACACCGGGGAGCTGTTTTTT.

J is TRBJ2-1 and V is TRBV2, with TRBD2 matching 11 bases. The germline V gene encodes CDR1 SNHLY and CDR2 FYNNEI. The ends lost 3 bases at V and 0 bases at J; junction bases unmatched: 7. The CDR3 sequence is 18 residues long. The CDR3 DNA is TGTGCCAGCAGTGACCCGCTAGCGGGGGGCCTCTCCTACAATGAGCAGTTCTTC. Its protein product is CASSDPLAGGLSYNEQFF.

The chain links TRBV18 to TRBJ1-5; TRBD1 aligns across 8 bases. V shed 5 bases and J 6 bases; nucleotides not matched to a gene: 6. The length of the CDR3 is 14 residues. Per the germline V gene, CDR1 is KGHSH and CDR2 is LQKENI. The chain's CDR3 is CASSGTGQGQPQHF. CDR3 sequence (DNA): TGTGCCAGCTCAGGGACTGGACAGGGTCAGCCCCAGCATTTT.

The V call is TRBV28, the J call TRBJ2-7; perhaps TRBD2 as D (6 bases). This CDR3 is built from 14 residues. V was clipped by 5 bases and J by 2 bases, with 13 bases between them. Germline V lookup: CDR1 MDHEN, CDR2 SYDVKM. CDR3 sequence: CASSEGGTAYEQYF. As DNA, the CDR3 is TGTGCCAGCAGTGAAGGAGGGACTGCCTACGAGCAGTACTTC.

Comments on this clone: Other DNA sequences from this sample encode an identical CDR3 as well. The V gene is TRBV4-3, the J gene TRBJ2-7; TRBD2 matches at 12 bases. This CDR3 has 15 residues. CDR1 and CDR2 from the germline V gene are LGHNA and YSLEER. Trimming removed 1 base from V and 7 bases from J; junction bases left unmatched: 5. The CDR3 region has the DNA TGCGCCAGCAGCCAAGCTAGCGGGGGGGCCTCGGAGCAGTACTTC. This encodes CASSQASGGASEQYF.

This clone appeared a single time. CDR3 loop: CASGLGQGGTEAFF. The CDR3 DNA reads TGTGCTAGTGGTTTGGGCCAGGGGGGCACTGAAGCTTTCTTT. V usage is TRBV12-5 and J usage is TRBJ1-1, with TRBD1 identical over 7 bases. With 1 base clipped from V and 4 bases from J, the junction kept 3 bases outside the gene matches. The CDR3 totals 14 residues. The germline gives CDR1 LGHNT, CDR2 FRNRAP.

J is TRBJ1-3 and V is TRBV7-2; D gene uncertain. V shed 3 bases and J shed 8 bases, with 11 bases lying between them. The CDR3 loop spans 13 amino acids. Germline V gene sequence: CDR1 SGHTA, CDR2 FQGNSA. CDR3 nucleotides: TGTGCCAGCAGCTTGAGTCGGGAGGACACCATATATTTT. Its translation: CASSLSREDTIYF.

CDR3 protein: CASSLMWAEQFF. The CDR3 coding sequence is TGTGCCAGCAGCCTAATGTGGGCTGAGCAGTTCTTC. J is TRBJ2-1 and V is TRBV7-2; no clear D gene. The CDR3 loop spans 12 amino acids. V shed 5 bases and J shed 9 bases, with 11 bases lying between them. Germline V gene lookup returns CDR1 SGHTA and CDR2 FQGNSA.

The rearrangement uses TRBV9 and TRBJ2-7, with D uncertain. The germline gives CDR1 SGDLS, CDR2 YYNGEE. Trimming cost V 4 bases and J 2 bases, with 19 bases left between them. The CDR3 loop spans 16 amino acids. CDR3 protein: CASSYSHDTYPYEQYF. The CDR3 DNA follows: TGTGCCAGCAGCTACAGTCATGACACCTATCCCTACGAGCAGTACTTC.